The rows below give T cell receptor beta chains drawn from one sample of a study of blood T cells in healthy people across ages. TCRdb ran MiXCR on the 5' RACE reads and lists one entry per CDR3 protein. The table lists 450,000 to 700,000 distinct CDR3 sequences, approximately 25% of them singletons, with about a fifth in the top ten. Material for sequencing was blood. These receptors were collected from a woman in her seventies in good health. The CDR3 runs from the conserved cysteine through the conserved F or W. D genes are given only for firm matches. Rows give clone size only sometimes, using once, few, many, or a class for an expanded clone.

size	V	D	J	DNA	CDR3
.	TRBV29-1	TRBD2	TRBJ2-1	TGCAGCGTAGGACTAGCGGGGGGGGAGCAGTTCTTC	CSVGLAGGEQFF
few	TRBV4-1	.	TRBJ1-3	TGCGCCAGCAGCCAGGACGGGACGGAAGGAAACACCATATATTTT	CASSQDGTEGNTIYF
.	TRBV19	TRBD1	TRBJ1-6	TGTGCCAGTAGTAGACAGGGCGGTGTGGATTCACCCCTCCACTTT	CASSRQGGVDSPLHF
few	TRBV7-2	TRBD1	TRBJ1-4	TGTGCCAGCAGCTTAGGTGGGACAGGGTCGCGAAAACTGTTTTTT	CASSLGGTGSRKLFF
.	TRBV4-2	TRBD1	TRBJ2-4	TGTGCCAGCAGCCTTCTATCTGTGGGGACAGAAAACATTCAGTACTTC	CASSLLSVGTENIQYF
.	TRBV20-1	TRBD2	TRBJ2-5	TGCAGTGCTAGAGATGCTAGCGGTCCCGAGACCCAGTACTTC	CSARDASGPETQYF
few	TRBV15	.	TRBJ2-5	TGTGCCACCAGCAGAGTGGACAGACTTCAAGAGACCCAGTACTTC	CATSRVDRLQETQYF
.	TRBV20-1	TRBD2	TRBJ2-7	TGCAGTGCTACCCAAACTAGCGGGGGAGACTCCTACGAGCAGTACTTC	CSATQTSGGDSYEQYF
few	TRBV6-6	.	TRBJ2-5	TGTGCCAGCCTCTATTTAGAGACCCAGTACTTC	CASLYLETQYF
.	TRBV4-3	.	TRBJ2-5	TGCGCCAGCAGCCAAGATCCAGGCTGGGGCCAAGAGACCCAGTACTTC	CASSQDPGWGQETQYF
.	TRBV2	TRBD1	TRBJ1-2	TGTGCCAGCACCGGGACAGGGGGCGTTGAGCATGGCTACACCTTC	CASTGTGGVEHGYTF
.	TRBV20-1	TRBD1	TRBJ1-4	TGCAGTGCTAGGCACAGGGGGCATGAAAAACTGTTTTTT	CSARHRGHEKLFF
few	TRBV2	TRBD1	TRBJ2-5	TGTACCAGCAGACTACAGGGGGCTAGGGAGACCCAGTACTTC	CTSRLQGARETQYF
.	TRBV5-1	TRBD1	TRBJ2-3	TGCGCCAGCAGCTTGGGGCCGGGACAGGGGGCAGATACGCAGTATTTT	CASSLGPGQGADTQYF
few	TRBV20-1	.	TRBJ1-2	TGCAGTGCCGGGACGGGGGGAAGAATGGGCTACACCTTC	CSAGTGGRMGYTF
few	TRBV4-2	TRBD2	TRBJ2-3	TGTGCCAGCAGCCCGGAGCGGGGGGGCGAAGATACGCAGTATTTT	CASSPERGGEDTQYF
.	TRBV29-1	TRBD2	TRBJ2-1	TGCAGCGTGGGAGGGTTCAATGAGCGGTTCTTC	CSVGGFNERFF
.	TRBV7-7	.	TRBJ2-2	TGTGCCAGCAGCCCGTCGGGACGCATTACCACCGGAGAGCTGTTTTTT	CASSPSGRITTGELFF
.	TRBV6-2/TRBV6-3	TRBD1	TRBJ1-1	TGTGCCAGCAGTTACGGACAGGGTTTCACTGAAGCTTTCTTT	CASSYGQGFTEAFF
.	TRBV19	.	TRBJ1-2	TGTGCCAGTAGTATAGATCGCAGCAGGGGTGGCTACACCTTC	CASSIDRSRGGYTF
.	TRBV5-1	.	TRBJ1-2	TGCGCCAGCAGCTTGGCCGAGGGGTTGAGGGGCTACACCTTC	CASSLAEGLRGYTF
.	TRBV7-9	.	TRBJ1-2	TGTGCCAGCACCAAGGGCATTTCTAACTATGGCTACACCTTC	CASTKGISNYGYTF
.	TRBV9	TRBD2	TRBJ2-3	TGTGCCAGCAGACCTCCGGGGGGTACGCAGTATTTT	CASRPPGGTQYF
many	TRBV30	.	TRBJ2-7	TGTGCCTGGAGAGACAGCTCCTACGAGCAGTACTTC	CAWRDSSYEQYF
few	TRBV6-1	TRBD1	TRBJ1-5	TGTGCCAGCAGTGACGAGACAGGGAGGGGGCACAATCAGCCCCAGCATTTT	CASSDETGRGHNQPQHF
.	TRBV12-3/TRBV12-4	TRBD2	TRBJ2-1	TGTGCCAGCAGCCCGGTGGGGACTAGCGGGCGGCATCAGTTCTTC	CASSPVGTSGRHQFF
.	TRBV13	.	TRBJ2-1	TGTGCCAGCAGCTTAGGGGCAGCGGGTGGGTTCTTC	CASSLGAAGGFF
few	TRBV30	TRBD1	TRBJ1-2	TGTGCCTGGAGTCCCGGACAGGGGGCGATCTATGGCTACACCTTC	CAWSPGQGAIYGYTF
.	TRBV10-3	.	TRBJ1-4	TGTGCCATCAGTGGGGAGCAGTTCGGGAAACTGTTTTTT	CAISGEQFGKLFF
many	TRBV11-1	TRBD2	TRBJ2-5	TGTGCCAGCAGCTTAGGACTAGCGACAGCCCAAGAGACCCAGTACTTC	CASSLGLATAQETQYF
few	TRBV12-3/TRBV12-4	.	TRBJ2-7	TGTGCCATCCTGGGGGCCCGGGACGAGCAGTACTTC	CAILGARDEQYF
.	TRBV18	.	TRBJ2-5	TGTGCCAGCTCACCGCTCGGGACTCCGAGGGTGGAGACCCAGTACTTC	CASSPLGTPRVETQYF
.	TRBV19	TRBD1	TRBJ2-1	TGTGCCACCGCAAGGGGGACAGAGACGTTCTACAATGAGCAGTTCTTC	CATARGTETFYNEQFF
few	TRBV5-1	.	TRBJ2-5	TGCGCCAGCAGCGGAATTAGGGGAGAGACCCAGTACTTC	CASSGIRGETQYF
few	TRBV4-3	.	TRBJ1-1	TGCGCCAGCAGCCAAGATACATTGGGAGGGGGGACTGAAGCTTTCTTT	CASSQDTLGGGTEAFF
few	TRBV2	TRBD1	TRBJ2-4	TGTGCCAGCAGATCACCGGGACAGCAAAACATTCAGTACTTC	CASRSPGQQNIQYF
.	TRBV9	.	TRBJ2-5	TGTGCCAGCAGCGTAGCTCCCACGGGAGAGCAGTACTTC	CASSVAPTGEQYF
many	TRBV3-1	.	TRBJ1-2	TGTGCCAGCACCTCTGGGGGTGATTATGGCTACACCTTC	CASTSGGDYGYTF
.	TRBV4-2	.	TRBJ1-1	TGTGCCAGCAGCCAGGTCGTCGGAGGGAGGTACACTGAAGCTTTCTTT	CASSQVVGGRYTEAFF
few	TRBV9	.	TRBJ2-1	TGTGCCAGCAGCCGCCTCGACAATGAGCAGTTCTTC	CASSRLDNEQFF
.	TRBV4-3	.	TRBJ2-5	TGCGCCAGCAGCCAGAATCTAGCTCAAGAGACCCAGTACTTC	CASSQNLAQETQYF
few	TRBV11-1	.	TRBJ1-2	TGTGCCAGCAGCTTGGGACCCCCGTCCCTTAACTATGGCTACACCTTC	CASSLGPPSLNYGYTF